This T cell receptor beta chain came from a study of CD8 T cells in ankylosing spondylitis. From the 5' RACE reads, TCRdb called clonotypes with MiXCR, one entry per CDR3 protein. The data show around 210,000 distinct CDR3 sequences, under 8.5% seen once. Findings and caveats of the study: The clones that were linked to disease were reported to be significantly enriched in matched synovial fluid samples from ankylosing spondylitis patients. A TCR beta motif of under ten highly homologous variants appeared characteristic of ankylosing spondylitis blood.

The germline CDR1 and CDR2 sequences are SGHRS and YFSETQ. J was trimmed by 0 bases and V by 1 base; bases with no gene match: 3. The CDR3 is 15 residues long. This clonotype appeared many times. Its cognate antigen is unknown. The V gene is TRBV5-1, the J gene TRBJ2-5, with TRBD2 matching 7 bases. Sequencing was done on a sample of blood, either unsorted or a sorted T cell fraction (not recorded which). The TCR comes from a female donor with ankylosing spondylitis or in good health (not recorded which). The CDR3 here is CASSLTSVYQETQYF. CDR3 nucleotide sequence: TGCGCCAGCAGCTTGACTAGCGTCTACCAAGAGACCCAGTACTTC.